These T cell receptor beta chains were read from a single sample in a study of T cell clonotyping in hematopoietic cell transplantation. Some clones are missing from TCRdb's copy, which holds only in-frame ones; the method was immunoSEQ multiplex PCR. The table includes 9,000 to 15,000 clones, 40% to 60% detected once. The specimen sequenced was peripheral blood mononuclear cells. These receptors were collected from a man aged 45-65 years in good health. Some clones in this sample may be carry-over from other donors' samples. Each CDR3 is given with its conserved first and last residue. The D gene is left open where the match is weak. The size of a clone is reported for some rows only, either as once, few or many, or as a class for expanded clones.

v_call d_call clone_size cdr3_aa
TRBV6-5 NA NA CASRRQLDSNQPQHF
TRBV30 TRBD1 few CAKTRGGEETQYF
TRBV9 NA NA CASSVGLGDNTIYF
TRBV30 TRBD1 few CAWSVHRGPGGYTF
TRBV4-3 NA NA CASSQDQGQDKPQHF
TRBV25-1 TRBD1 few CASIQGGGTEAFF
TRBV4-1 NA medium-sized CASSEGWTYEQYF
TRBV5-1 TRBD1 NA CASSLGGTASYGYTF
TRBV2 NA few CASSTLGRDQPQHF
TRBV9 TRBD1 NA CASSVVGQGAGETQYF
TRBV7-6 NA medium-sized CASSLELLGSQTQYF
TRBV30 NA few CACRDTEEQYF
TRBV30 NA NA CAWSPGTGQETQYF
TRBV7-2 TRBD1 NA CASSRTPTGGDGYTF
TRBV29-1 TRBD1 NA CSVPAWGQGASGYTF
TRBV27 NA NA CASSLLPGSYEQYF
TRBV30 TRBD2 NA CAWSKGTSGMGTQYF
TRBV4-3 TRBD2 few CASSQVAGGNYEQYF
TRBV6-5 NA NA CASSRLIMGTDTQYF
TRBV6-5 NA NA CASSPSGLSNQPQHF
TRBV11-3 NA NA CASSPLRDRSYEQYF
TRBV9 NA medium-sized CASSVSGRSSETQYF
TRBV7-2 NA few CASSYPTDLGAFF
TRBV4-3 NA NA CASSQGTGQGRFQETQYF
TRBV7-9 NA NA CASSFPPNTGELFF
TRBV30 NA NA CAWRLGAYGYTF
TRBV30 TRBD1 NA CAWRTGVNYEQYF
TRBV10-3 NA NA CAISESIQGVNTEAFF
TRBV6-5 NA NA CASRPTTNQPQHF
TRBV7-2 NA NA CASSFRLTETQYF
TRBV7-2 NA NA CASSLKHEQYF
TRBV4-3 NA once CASSQVKALRWGSYNEQFF
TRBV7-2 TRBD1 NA CASSARTGNSGEQYF
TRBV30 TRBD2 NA CAWMSGRGVETQYF
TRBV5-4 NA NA CASSSDDIQYF
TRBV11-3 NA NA CASSLGGYNEQFF
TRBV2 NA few CASSDLGARGHGYTF
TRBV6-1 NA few CARGARAGVNEKLFF
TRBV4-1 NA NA CASSQDYLANYGYTF
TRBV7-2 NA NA CASSLSVPGELFF
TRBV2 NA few CASSENLWVSYEQYF
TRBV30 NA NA CAWRPDSNQPQHF
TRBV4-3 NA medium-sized CASSQGSPDTQYF
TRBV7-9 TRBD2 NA CASSYGAREGLGEQFF
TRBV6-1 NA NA CASSEVWDQPQHF
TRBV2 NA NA CASTPGYGNQPQHF
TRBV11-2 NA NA CASSGALGGYTEAFF
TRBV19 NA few CASSTAFYGYTF
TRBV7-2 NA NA CASSSGPQRETDTQYF
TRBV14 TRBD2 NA CASSQGTSGGADTQYF
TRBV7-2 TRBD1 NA CASSLATGAGGEKLFF
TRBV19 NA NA CASSEDGPYEQYF
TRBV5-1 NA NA CASSPRVGTDTQYF
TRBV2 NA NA CASSESRQETQYF
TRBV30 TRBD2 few CAWSTAGYEQFF
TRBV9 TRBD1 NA CASSVGTGRETQYF
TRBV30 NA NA CAWSALWNTIYF
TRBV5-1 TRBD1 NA CASSQGVVNEQYF